The entry that follows covers one T cell receptor beta chain sequence. This record belongs to a study of OX40 agonist ivuxolimab in advanced cancers. Study summary: Given to patients was ivuxolimab, an agonistic anti-OX40 (CD134) antibody. Patients achieving partial responses numbered three: one hepatocellular carcinoma case and two cutaneous melanoma cases.

Any history of autoimmune disease or systemic immunosuppression disqualified patients. V lost 2 bases to trimming and J lost 5 bases, with 16 bases between them. The CDR3 extends over 15 amino acids. Germline V gives CDR1 SGHNT, CDR2 YYREEE (reference sequence). Clones were read by immunoSEQ multiplex PCR, and TCRdb kept only the in-frame ones, dropping some. This sample has about 32,000 clones, with around 84% found just once. This receptor was obtained from an adult with an advanced solid tumor such as melanoma, head and neck, liver or kidney cancer. The source material was CD4+ or CD8+ T cells sorted from blood, sampled in a trial of the OX40 agonist ivuxolimab. The V and J genes are TRBV5-4 and TRBJ2-5; no firm D call. CDR3 in DNA: TGTGCCAGCAGCTTTGACGGATACATGGGGGAGACCCAGTACTTC. Protein: CASSFDGYMGETQYF.